These 25 T cell receptor beta chains were sequenced from one sample in a study of blood T cells in healthy people across ages. Alongside a J-beta primer mix, a sample-barcoded 5' primer served in a second PCR lasting roughly 7 to 11 cycles. TCRdb itself ran the 5' RACE reads through MiXCR, one entry per CDR3 protein. Of hundreds of thousands of distinct CDR3 sequences detected, just over 55% appear once; the ten largest clones hold around a quarter. Sequences were obtained from blood. These receptor sequences come from a man in his forties in good health.

The V call is TRBV24-1, the J call TRBJ2-3; 7 bases are shared with TRBD1. V lost 6 bases to trimming and J lost 0 bases; unmatched junction nucleotides: 8. Germline loops: CDR1 KGHDR, CDR2 SFDVKD. This CDR3 has 16 residues. This CDR3 is CATSLGGGPSTDTQYF. CDR3 sequence (DNA): TGTGCCACCAGTCTAGGGGGCGGACCTAGCACAGATACGCAGTATTTT.

In this sample, this clonotype turned up once. The rearrangement links TRBV7-2 to TRBJ2-3; TRBD2 is a possible D gene (6 bases). The germline CDR1 and CDR2 sequences are SGHTA and FQGNSA. The germline V and J ends were trimmed by 7 bases and 6 bases, with 23 bases remaining between them. This CDR3 region has 16 residues. The CDR3 loop reads CASIPQGAGLSDTQYF. CDR3 nucleotides: TGTGCCAGCATACCCCAAGGCGCGGGACTCTCCGATACGCAGTATTTT.

This sequence joins TRBV7-2 and TRBJ2-4; D gene unclear. Looked up from germline, CDR1 is SGHTA and CDR2 is FQGNSA. The CDR3 runs to 14 residues. The V and J ends lost 1 base and 0 bases respectively, with 4 bases between them. The CDR3 DNA reads as TGTGCCAGCAGCTTAGTGATAGCCAAAAACATTCAGTACTTC. This encodes CASSLVIAKNIQYF. Based on the CDR3 plus reference TRBV7-2 and TRBJ2-4, the full variable domain is GAGVSQSPSNKVTEKGKDVELRCDPISGHTALYWYRQSLGQGLEFLIYFQGNSAPDKSGLPSDRFSAERTGGSVSTLTIQRTQQEDSAVYLCASSLVIAKNIQYFGAGTRLSVL.

This clonotype was seen a handful of times. This chain uses TRBV7-3 with TRBJ2-6, with 8 bases fitting TRBD1. The CDR3 runs to 17 residues. The germline gives CDR1 SGHTA, CDR2 FQGTGA. With V trimmed by 5 bases and J by 0 bases, 6 bases remained unmatched. CDR3 loop: CASSPGTGRSGANVLTF. The CDR3 DNA reads as TGTGCCAGCAGCCCTGGGACAGGCCGCTCTGGGGCCAACGTCCTGACTTTC.

This clonotype was counted between two and nine times. CDR3 nucleotide sequence: TGCGCCAGCAGGACTAGCGGTGACAGCTCCTACAATGAGCAGTTCTTC. It is translated as CASRTSGDSSYNEQFF. V gene TRBV5-1 combines with J gene TRBJ2-1, with 9 bases fitting TRBD2. The ends lost 5 bases at V and 0 bases at J; junction bases unmatched: 6. Looked up from germline, CDR1 is SGHRS and CDR2 is YFSETQ. This CDR3 has 16 residues.

This clonotype was recorded a few times. The rearrangement uses TRBV7-3 and TRBJ2-5; D is uncertain. CDR3 length: 13 amino acids. Germline V lookup: CDR1 SGHTA, CDR2 FQGTGA. V was clipped by 2 bases and J by 1 base, with 5 bases between them. CDR3 sequence: CASSLSSQETQYF. CDR3 DNA: TGTGCCAGCAGCTTATCCAGCCAAGAGACCCAGTACTTC. Looking up the rest from reference TRBV7-3 and TRBJ2-5 gives the full variable domain: GAGVSQTPSNKVTEKGKYVELRCDPISGHTALYWYRQSLGQGPEFLIYFQGTGAADDSGLPNDRFFAVRPEGSVSTLKIQRTERGDSAVYLCASSLSSQETQYFGPGTRLLVL.

This clonotype was counted only a few times. The chain uses TRBV28 and TRBJ2-7; D gene ambiguous. Trimming pared 4 bases from V and 3 bases from J, leaving 16 bases between. The CDR3 is made up of 15 amino acids. Germline-derived CDR1 and CDR2 are MDHEN and SYDVKM. CDR3 nucleotides: TGTGCCAGCAGTTACCCGGGTGCGGCAGTCTACGAGCAGTACTTC. Translated, it gives CASSYPGAAVYEQYF.

J is TRBJ1-5 and V is TRBV6-6, with unresolved D. The germline V gene encodes CDR1 MNHNY and CDR2 SVGAGI (reference sequence). Trimming cost V 11 bases and J 5 bases, with 13 bases left between them. The CDR3 spans 12 residues. The CDR3 sequence: CASRLPDQPQHF. The DNA for the CDR3 is TGTGCCTCGCGATTGCCGGATCAGCCCCAGCATTTT.

This clonotype was observed a handful of times. The chain combines TRBV20-1 with TRBJ2-1; no clear D. The germline V and J ends were trimmed by 5 bases and 5 bases, with 10 bases remaining between them. The CDR3 length is 12 residues. Germline loops: CDR1 DFQATT, CDR2 SNEGSKA (reference sequence). CDR3 DNA: TGCAGTGCTGTGCGAGCAGACAATGAGCAGTTCTTC. It yields the protein CSAVRADNEQFF.

This chain links TRBV29-1 with TRBJ2-1; TRBD1 matches 10 bases. Trimming removed 7 bases from V and 6 bases from J; junction bases left unmatched: 9. The CDR3 consists of 14 residues. Per germline, CDR1 SQVTM and CDR2 ANQGSEA. The CDR3, as DNA: TGCAGCGGTACACGGGACAGGGGAGGCAATGAGCAGTTCTTC. Translated, it gives CSGTRDRGGNEQFF.

This chain joins TRBV29-1 and TRBJ2-5; TRBD2 agrees at 11 bases. Germline V gene lookup returns CDR1 SQVTM and CDR2 ANQGSEA. CDR3 length: 15 amino acids. The trim removed 3 bases at V and 4 bases at J, leaving 7 bases unmatched. The CDR3 bases are TGCAGCGTTGACCCCTTAGCGGGGGGGCGAGAGACCCAGTACTTC. Translating it yields CSVDPLAGGRETQYF.

V usage is TRBV2 and J usage is TRBJ2-5; TRBD1 matches 8 bases. CDR1 is SNHLY, CDR2 FYNNEI, per germline. The V gene end was trimmed by 7 bases and the J gene end by 7 bases; junction bases not matched to a gene: 11. This CDR3 comprises 14 residues. CDR3 sequence reads: CASNPGQGRGTQYF. CDR3 DNA sequence: TGTGCCAGCAACCCCGGACAGGGAAGAGGGACCCAGTACTTC. The full variable domain, rest sourced from reference TRBV2 and TRBJ2-5, is EPEVTQTPSHQVTQMGQEVILRCVPISNHLYFYWYRQILGQKVEFLVSFYNNEISEKSEIFDDQFSVERPDGSNFTLKIRSTKLEDSAMYFCASNPGQGRGTQYFGPGTRLLVL.

The J gene is TRBJ2-5, the V gene TRBV9; perhaps TRBD2 as D (5 bases). Deletions cut 9 bases from V and 3 bases from J, with 18 bases between. Per the germline V gene, CDR1 is SGDLS and CDR2 is YYNGEE. This CDR3 spans 14 amino acids. The CDR3 DNA reads as TGTGCCACCCTTAGGAGGACGTGGGAAGAGACCCAGTACTTC. It specifies CATLRRTWEETQYF. Using reference TRBV9 and TRBJ2-5 for the parts outside the CDR3, the full variable domain is DSGVTQTPKHLITATGQRVTLRCSPRSGDLSVYWYQQSLDQGLQFLIQYYNGEERAKGNILERFSAQQFPDLHSELNLSSLELGDSALYFCATLRRTWEETQYFGPGTRLLVL.

V gene TRBV28 combines with J gene TRBJ1-6, with D perhaps TRBD1 (6 bases). The CDR3 spans 13 residues. V was clipped by 5 bases and J by 10 bases, with 12 bases between them. Germline loops: CDR1 MDHEN, CDR2 SYDVKM. The CDR3 spells CASSRDRLSPLHF. DNA of the CDR3: TGTGCCAGCAGTCGCGACAGGCTGTCACCCCTCCACTTT. The complete variable domain, with remaining parts taken from reference TRBV28 and TRBJ1-6, reads DVKVTQSSRYLVKRTGEKVFLECVQDMDHENMFWYRQDPGLGLRLIYFSYDVKMKEKGDIPEGYSVSREKKERFSLILESASTNQTSMYLCASSRDRLSPLHFGNGTRLTVT.

This clonotype has only a few counts. The chain links TRBV12-3 or TRBV12-4 to TRBJ2-2, with D perhaps assigned TRBD1 or TRBD2 (5 bases each). This CDR3 has 13 residues. Trimming pared 3 bases from V and 5 bases from J, leaving 7 bases between. In DNA, the CDR3 is TGTGCCAGCAGTTTTGGGGGTACCGGGGAGCTGTTTTTT. This translates into CASSFGGTGELFF.

The rearrangement joins TRBV10-3 to TRBJ2-7; 8 bases map to TRBD1. Germline CDR1 is ENHRY and CDR2 is SYGVKD. The CDR3 covers 16 residues. J was trimmed by 2 bases and V by 0 bases; bases with no gene match: 6. The CDR3 DNA reads as TGTGCCATCAGTGAGTCGAGGACAGGGCCTCCCTACGAGCAGTACTTC. It yields the protein CAISESRTGPPYEQYF.

This CDR3 reads CSATLTRQLGYTF. In nucleotides, the CDR3 is TGCAGTGCCACGCTAACTAGACAGCTTGGCTACACCTTC. The chain has TRBV20-1 and TRBJ1-2; possible D gene TRBD1, 5 bases. This CDR3 is built from 13 residues. V was clipped by 6 bases and J by 7 bases, with 18 bases between them. Germline assignment: CDR1 DFQATT and CDR2 SNEGSKA (reference sequence).

This clonotype occurred a few times. CDR3 amino acids: CSYRAYQETQYF. CDR3 sequence (DNA): TGCAGCTACCGGGCGTACCAAGAGACCCAGTACTTC. The chain has TRBV29-1 and TRBJ2-5; D ambiguous. The V gene's germline CDR1 is SQVTM and CDR2 ANQGSEA. The V end lost 8 bases, the J end lost 0 bases, and 10 bases lay between the germline ends. The CDR3 is 12 amino acids.

The chain employs TRBV7-8 and TRBJ2-7, with a weak D call TRBD2 (8 bases). Germline values: CDR1 SGHVS, CDR2 FQNEAQ. The CDR3 extends over 17 amino acids. The V and J ends lost 0 bases and 0 bases respectively, with 15 bases between them. In DNA, the CDR3 is TGTGCCAGCAGCTTAGCTAGCGGGACAGCCAGCTCCTACGAGCAGTACTTC. Its translation is CASSLASGTASSYEQYF.

This clonotype has a count of ten or more. The chain combines TRBV6-2 or TRBV6-3 with TRBJ2-3; 9 bases are a match to TRBD1. V lost 3 bases, J lost 6 bases, and 10 bases stayed unmatched. This CDR3 spans 16 amino acids. Germline loops: CDR1 MNHEY, CDR2 SVGEGT. CDR3 protein: CASSYIGRQGVDTQYF. The CDR3 nucleotides read TGTGCCAGCAGTTATATCGGGAGACAGGGGGTCGATACGCAGTATTTT.

The CDR3 spells CASSVEGRVGETQYF. In nucleotides, the CDR3 is TGTGCCAGCAGCGTAGAAGGGCGGGTTGGCGAGACCCAGTACTTC. V usage is TRBV9 and J usage is TRBJ2-7; a possible D gene is TRBD2 (5 bases). Judging by the DNA end, TRBJ2-5 fits better; the J call may be wrong. The CDR3 spans 15 residues. Per germline, CDR1 SGDLS and CDR2 YYNGEE.

This rearrangement joins TRBV7-8 to TRBJ1-1, with D maybe TRBD1 (5 bases). Germline V gives CDR1 SGHVS, CDR2 FQNEAQ. Trimming left V 1 base short and J 3 bases short, with 9 bases between. The CDR3 is 14 residues long. CDR3 DNA: TGTGCCAGCAGCTTAGAGGGACGGTACACTGAAGCTTTCTTT. Its translation is CASSLEGRYTEAFF.

This clonotype was seen a handful of times. V and J are TRBV20-1 and TRBJ2-5, with 7 bases matching TRBD1. The J call may be in error: the DNA end matches TRBJ2-7 better. The CDR3 runs 15 residues. From germline, CDR1 is DFQATT and CDR2 SNEGSKA (reference sequence). The CDR3 DNA sequence: TGCAGTGCTAGAGACCTGACAGGGTCCGTCTACGAGCAGTACTTC. The encoded protein is CSARDLTGSVYEQYF.

The chain joins TRBV12-3 or TRBV12-4 to TRBJ1-5, with D unresolved. The CDR3 totals 14 residues. V lost 4 bases and J lost 6, with 13 bases in between. CDR3 coding DNA: TGTGCCAGCAGTTGGGCCGGGAGAGGTCAGCCCCAGCATTTT. Its translation: CASSWAGRGQPQHF.

This clonotype was found a few times. V usage is TRBV25-1 and J usage is TRBJ1-6; no firm D call. The CDR3 is 15 amino acids. Germline CDR1 reads MGHDK; CDR2 reads SYGVNS. Trimming shortened V by 2 bases and J by 6 bases, and 11 bases separated the two germline ends. CDR3 region: CASSEVGGLNSPLHF. CDR3 DNA sequence: TGTGCCAGCAGTGAAGTGGGAGGACTTAATTCACCCCTCCACTTT.